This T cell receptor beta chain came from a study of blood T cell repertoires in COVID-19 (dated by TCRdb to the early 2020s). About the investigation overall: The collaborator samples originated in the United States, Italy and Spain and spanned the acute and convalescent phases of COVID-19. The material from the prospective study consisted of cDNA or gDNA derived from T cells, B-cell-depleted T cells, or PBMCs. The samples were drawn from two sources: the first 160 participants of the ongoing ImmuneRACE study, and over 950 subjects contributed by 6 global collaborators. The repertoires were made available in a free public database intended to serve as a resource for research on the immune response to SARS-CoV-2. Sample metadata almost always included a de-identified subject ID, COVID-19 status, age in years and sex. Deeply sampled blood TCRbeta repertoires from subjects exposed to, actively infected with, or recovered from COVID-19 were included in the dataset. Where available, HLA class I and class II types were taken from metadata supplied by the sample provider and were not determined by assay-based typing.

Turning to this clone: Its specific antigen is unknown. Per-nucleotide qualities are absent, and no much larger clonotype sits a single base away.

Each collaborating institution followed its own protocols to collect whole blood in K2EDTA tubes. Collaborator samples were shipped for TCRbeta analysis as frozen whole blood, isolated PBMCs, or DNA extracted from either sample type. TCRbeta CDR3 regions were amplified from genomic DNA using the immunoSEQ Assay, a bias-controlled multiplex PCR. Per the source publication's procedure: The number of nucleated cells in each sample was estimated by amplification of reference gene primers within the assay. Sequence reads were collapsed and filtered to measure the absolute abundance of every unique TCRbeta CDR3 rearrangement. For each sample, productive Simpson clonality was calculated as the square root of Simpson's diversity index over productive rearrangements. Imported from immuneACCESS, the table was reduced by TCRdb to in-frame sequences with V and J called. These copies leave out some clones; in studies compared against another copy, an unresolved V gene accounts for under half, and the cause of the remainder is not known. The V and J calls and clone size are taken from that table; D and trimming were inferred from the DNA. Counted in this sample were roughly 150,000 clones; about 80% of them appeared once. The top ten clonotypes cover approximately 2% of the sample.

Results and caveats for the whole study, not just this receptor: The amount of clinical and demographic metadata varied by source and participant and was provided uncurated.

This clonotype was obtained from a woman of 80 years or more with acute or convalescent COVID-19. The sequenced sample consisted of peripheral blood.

This receptor has the CDR3 CASSLVGLAGGLYEQYF. The base sequence is TGCGCCAGCTCCCTGGTAGGACTAGCGGGAGGACTCTACGAGCAGTACTTC. The rearrangement joined TRBV5-1 to TRBJ2-7; 14 central bases correspond to TRBD2. At the junction V is shortened by 7 bases and J by 3 bases; bases outside the gene matches: 12. In the germline V gene, CDR1 corresponds to SGHRS and CDR2 to YFSETQ. Its CDR3 holds 17 amino acids, cysteine through phenylalanine. The entry retains the CDR3 DNA only, 51 bases that are in frame from base 1.